Described below is a single T cell receptor (beta chain) sequence and its context. The data belong to a study of CD8 T cells in Susac syndrome. After extraction with the RNeasy kit, about 0.45 to 1 ug of the RNA was reverse transcribed using random hexamers. TCRdb analysed the immunoSEQ multiplex PCR reads with MiXCR anew, one entry per CDR3 protein. The data show under 85,000 distinct CDR3 sequences, 90% to 95% seen once. V shed 6 bases and J 5 bases; nucleotides not matched to a gene: 12. The CDR3 covers 15 residues. The germline V gene has CDR1 SNHLY and CDR2 FYNNEI. TEMRA cells were FACS-enriched and CD8+ and CD4+ T cells negatively isolated.

The source of this sequence is a human donor with multiple sclerosis. The gene calls are TRBV2 and TRBJ2-7, with 8 bases fitting TRBD1. The sequencing sample was made of CD8+ T cells from PBMCs. Written as DNA, the CDR3 is TGTGCCAGCAGGGAGGCCCGACAGGGGTATCACGAGCAGTACTTC. Its protein is CASREARQGYHEQYF.